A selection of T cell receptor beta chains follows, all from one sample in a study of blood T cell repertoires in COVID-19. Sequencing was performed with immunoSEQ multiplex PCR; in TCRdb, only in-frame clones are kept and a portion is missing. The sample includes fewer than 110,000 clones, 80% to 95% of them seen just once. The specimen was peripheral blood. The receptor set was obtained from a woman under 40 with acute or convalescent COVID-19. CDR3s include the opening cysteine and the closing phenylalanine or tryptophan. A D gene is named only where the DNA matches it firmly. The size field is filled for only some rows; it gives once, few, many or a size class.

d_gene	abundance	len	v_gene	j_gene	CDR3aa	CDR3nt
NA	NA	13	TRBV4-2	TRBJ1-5	CASSRGGDQPQHF	TGTGCCAGCAGCAGAGGGGGGGATCAGCCCCAGCATTTT
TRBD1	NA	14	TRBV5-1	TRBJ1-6	CASSPGQYNSPLHF	TGCGCCAGCAGCCCGGGACAGTATAATTCACCCCTCCACTTT
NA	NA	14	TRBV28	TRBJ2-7	CASSPSGHSYEQYF	TGTGCCAGCAGTCCCTCGGGACACTCCTACGAGCAGTACTTC
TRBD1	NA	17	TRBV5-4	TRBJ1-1	CASSRPDRGRENTEAFF	TGTGCCAGCAGCCGCCCGGACAGGGGGCGCGAGAACACTGAAGCTTTCTTT
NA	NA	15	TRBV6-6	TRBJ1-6	CASSLGSSYNSPLHF	TGTGCCAGTTCACTGGGGAGCTCCTATAATTCACCCCTCCACTTT
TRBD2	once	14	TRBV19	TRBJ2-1	CASMLAGHDNEQFF	TGTGCCAGTATGCTAGCGGGGCATGACAATGAGCAGTTCTTC
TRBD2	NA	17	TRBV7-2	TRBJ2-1	CASSLGWGREGWNEQFF	TGTGCCAGCAGCTTAGGATGGGGGCGGGAGGGCTGGAATGAGCAGTTCTTC
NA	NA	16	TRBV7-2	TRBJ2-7	CASSLHHRATTYEQYF	TGTGCCAGCAGCCTACACCACAGGGCCACCACCTACGAGCAGTACTTC
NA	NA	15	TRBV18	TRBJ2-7	CASSPQGEESYEQYF	TGTGCCAGCTCACCTCAAGGGGAGGAGTCCTACGAGCAGTACTTC
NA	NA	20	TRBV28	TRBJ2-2	CASRDDLEEIPSLNTGELFF	TGTGCCAGCAGAGACGATCTTGAGGAGATCCCATCGCTGAACACCGGGGAGCTGTTTTTT
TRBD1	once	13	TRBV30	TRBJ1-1	CAWSSDRGVEAFF	TGTGCCTGGAGTTCGGACAGGGGGGTTGAAGCTTTCTTT
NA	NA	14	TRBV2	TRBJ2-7	CASNSGLSGYEQYF	TGTGCCAGCAATTCTGGTTTGAGTGGCTACGAGCAGTACTTC
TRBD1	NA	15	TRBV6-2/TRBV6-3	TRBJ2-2	CASSQRDSHTGELFF	TGTGCCAGCAGCCAGAGGGACAGTCACACCGGGGAGCTGTTTTTT
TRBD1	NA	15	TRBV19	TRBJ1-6	CASTASGTVEGSLHF	TGTGCCAGTACCGCATCGGGGACAGTTGAGGGGTCCCTCCACTTT
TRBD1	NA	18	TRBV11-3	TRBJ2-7	CASSDRSSFGTAAYEQYF	TGTGCCAGCAGCGACCGATCGTCATTCGGGACAGCCGCCTACGAGCAGTACTTC
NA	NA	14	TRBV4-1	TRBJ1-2	CASSQGGDNYGYTF	TGCGCCAGCAGCCAAGGGGGGGACAACTATGGCTACACCTTC
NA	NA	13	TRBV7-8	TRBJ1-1	CASSLAPRTEAFF	TGTGCCAGCAGCTTAGCTCCCAGAACTGAAGCTTTCTTT
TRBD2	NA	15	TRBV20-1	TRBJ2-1	CSASTSGGVHNEQFF	TGCAGTGCTAGTACTAGCGGGGGGGTACACAATGAGCAGTTCTTC
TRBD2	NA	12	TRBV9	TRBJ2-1	CASSVGEGPEFF	TGTGCCAGCAGCGTAGGGGAGGGGCCAGAGTTCTTC
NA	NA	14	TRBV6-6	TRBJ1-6	CASSYGAVGSPLHF	TGTGCCAGCAGTTACGGGGCCGTCGGTTCACCCCTCCACTTT
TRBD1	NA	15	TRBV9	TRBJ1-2	CASSVDVGGDYGYTF	TGTGCCAGCAGCGTAGATGTAGGGGGCGACTATGGCTACACCTTC
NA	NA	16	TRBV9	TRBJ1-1	CASSVGSGRTGTEAFF	TGTGCCAGCAGCGTAGGGTCAGGGAGGACGGGCACTGAAGCTTTCTTT
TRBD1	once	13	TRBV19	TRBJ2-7	CASSFYRGSEQYF	TGTGCCAGTAGTTTCTACAGGGGAAGCGAGCAGTACTTC
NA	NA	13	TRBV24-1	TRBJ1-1	CATSDVGGDKAFF	TGTGCCACCAGTGATGTTGGAGGGGATAAAGCTTTCTTT
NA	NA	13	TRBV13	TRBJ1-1	CASSLEGDTEAFF	TGTGCCAGCAGCTTAGAAGGAGACACTGAAGCTTTCTTT
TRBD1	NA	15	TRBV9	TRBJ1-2	CASSVDSDRDYGYTF	TGTGCCAGCAGCGTAGATTCCGACAGGGACTATGGCTACACCTTC
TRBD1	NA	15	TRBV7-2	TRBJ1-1	CASSSNQLQGIEAFF	TGTGCCAGCAGCTCAAACCAACTACAGGGGATTGAAGCTTTCTTT
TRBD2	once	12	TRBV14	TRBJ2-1	CASSLGGLARFF	TGTGCCAGCAGCCTGGGGGGACTAGCTCGATTCTTC
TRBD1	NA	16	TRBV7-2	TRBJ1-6	CASSVPGQGTNSPLHF	TGTGCCAGCAGCGTCCCGGGACAGGGAACAAATTCACCCCTCCACTTT
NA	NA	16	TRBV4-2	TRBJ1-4	CASSQDRNSLNEKLFF	TGTGCCAGCAGCCAAGATCGAAACAGCTTAAATGAAAAACTGTTTTTT
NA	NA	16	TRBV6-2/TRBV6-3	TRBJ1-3	CASSQTLDRIGNTIYF	TGTGCCAGCAGCCAGACATTGGACAGAATTGGAAACACCATATATTTT
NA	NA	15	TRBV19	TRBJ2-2	CASSRTGTNTGELFF	TGTGCCAGTAGTAGGACGGGAACGAACACCGGGGAGCTGTTTTTT
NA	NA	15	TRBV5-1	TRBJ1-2	CASSLGGPLNYGYTF	TGCGCCAGCAGCTTGGGGGGCCCACTAAACTATGGCTACACCTTC
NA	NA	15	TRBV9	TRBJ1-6	CASSRSTERNSPLHF	TGTGCCAGCAGCCGTTCGACAGAGAGAAATTCACCCCTCCACTTT
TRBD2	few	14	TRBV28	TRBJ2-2	CASRGWRETGELFF	TGTGCCAGCAGGGGCTGGCGGGAGACCGGGGAGCTGTTTTTT
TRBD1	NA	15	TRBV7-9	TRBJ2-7	CASSMRGQGKSWQYF	TGTGCCAGCAGCATGAGGGGACAGGGCAAGTCGTGGCAGTACTTC
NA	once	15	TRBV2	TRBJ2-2	CASSVLISRTGELFF	TGTGCCAGCAGTGTCCTTATTAGCCGGACCGGGGAGCTGTTTTTT
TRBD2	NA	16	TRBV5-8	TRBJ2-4	CASSSTVAGGKNIQYF	TGTGCCAGCAGCTCGACGGTAGCGGGTGGCAAAAACATTCAGTACTTC
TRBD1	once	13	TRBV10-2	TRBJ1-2	CASSEEPGQAYTF	TGCGCCAGCAGTGAGGAGCCGGGACAGGCTTACACCTTC
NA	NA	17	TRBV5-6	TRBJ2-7	CASNLPYPDRSSYEQYF	TGTGCCAGCAACTTGCCTTACCCGGACAGAAGCTCCTACGAGCAGTACTTC
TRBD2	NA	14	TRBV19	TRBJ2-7	CASAGGRNAYEQYF	TGTGCCTCTGCGGGCGGGAGGAATGCCTACGAGCAGTACTTC
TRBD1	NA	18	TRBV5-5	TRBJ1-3	CASSSAQKGGHSGNTIYF	TGTGCCAGCAGCTCGGCCCAAAAAGGGGGCCACTCTGGAAACACCATATATTTT
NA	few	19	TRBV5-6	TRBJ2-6	CASSLRLFLVNSGANVLTF	TGTGCCAGCAGCTTACGTCTATTTCTTGTTAACTCTGGGGCCAACGTCCTGACTTTC
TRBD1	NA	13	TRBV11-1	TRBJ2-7	CASSWDRAGEQYF	TGTGCCAGCAGCTGGGACAGGGCTGGCGAGCAGTACTTC
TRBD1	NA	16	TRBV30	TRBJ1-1	CAWSPGQVLMNTEAFF	TGTGCCTGGAGTCCCGGACAGGTCCTCATGAACACTGAAGCTTTCTTT
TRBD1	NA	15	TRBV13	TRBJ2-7	CASSTRTGPSYEQYF	TGTGCCAGCAGCACCCGGACAGGGCCTTCCTACGAGCAGTACTTC
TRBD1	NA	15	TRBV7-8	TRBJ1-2	CASSLEGTGRRGYTF	TGTGCCAGCAGCTTAGAGGGGACAGGGAGGCGTGGCTACACCTTC
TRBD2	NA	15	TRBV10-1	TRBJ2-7	CASSETSGRPYEQYF	TGCGCCAGCAGTGAGACTAGCGGACGGCCCTACGAGCAGTACTTC
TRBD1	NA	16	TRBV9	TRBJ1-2	CASSGPDGQGAFGYTF	TGTGCCAGCAGCGGACCCGACGGACAGGGGGCTTTTGGCTACACCTTC
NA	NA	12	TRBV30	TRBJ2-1	CAWSVREGKQFF	TGTGCCTGGAGTGTACGAGAGGGTAAGCAGTTCTTC
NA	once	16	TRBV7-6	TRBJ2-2	CASSLGAGAHTGELFF	TGTGCCAGCAGCTTAGGCGCGGGGGCCCACACCGGGGAGCTGTTTTTT
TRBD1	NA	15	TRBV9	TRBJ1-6	CASSAGQGPPSPLHF	TGTGCCAGCAGCGCGGGACAGGGTCCTCCTTCACCCCTCCACTTT